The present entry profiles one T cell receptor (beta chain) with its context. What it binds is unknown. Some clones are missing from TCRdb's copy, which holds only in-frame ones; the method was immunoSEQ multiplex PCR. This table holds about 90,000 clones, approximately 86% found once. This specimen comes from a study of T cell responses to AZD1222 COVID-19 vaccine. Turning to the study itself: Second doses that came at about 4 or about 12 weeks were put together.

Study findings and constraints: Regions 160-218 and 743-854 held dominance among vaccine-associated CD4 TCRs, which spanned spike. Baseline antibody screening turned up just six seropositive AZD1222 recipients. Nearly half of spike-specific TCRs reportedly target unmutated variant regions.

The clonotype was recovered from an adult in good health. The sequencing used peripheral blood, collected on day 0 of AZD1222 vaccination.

This CDR3 is CASSIGYTSGGTYEQYF. DNA for the CDR3: TGTGCCAGTAGTATAGGATATACTAGCGGGGGTACCTACGAGCAGTACTTC. The V and J genes are TRBV19 and TRBJ2-7; 11 bases fit TRBD2. CDR3 length: 17 amino acids. Per the germline V gene, CDR1 is LNHDA and CDR2 is SQIVND (reference sequence). Trimming at V came to 1 base and at J to 2 bases, leaving 7 bases not matched to a gene.